This section outlines one TCR beta chain sequence together with its context. The data originate from a study of blood T cell repertoires in COVID-19. Germline values: CDR1 PRHDT, CDR2 FYEKMQ (reference sequence). There are 15 residues in the CDR3. V shed 5 bases and J shed 0 bases, with 13 bases lying between them. TCRdb keeps only in-frame clones here, not all; method: immunoSEQ multiplex PCR. The table records a few hundred thousand clones, around nine tenths of them present only once. Material for sequencing was PBMCs or T cells enriched from blood (not recorded which). The sequence came from a woman in her forties or fifties who had been exposed to COVID-19. The gene calls are TRBV13 and TRBJ1-1; D is unresolved. The CDR3 DNA is TGTGCCAGCAGCCTTCGACAAGAATTGAACACTGAAGCTTTCTTT. Its translation is CASSLRQELNTEAFF.